The clone carrying this T cell receptor beta chain was observed once. TCRdb's table, derived via immunoSEQ multiplex PCR, lists solely in-frame clones and lacks some. The table has under 200,000 clones, 80% to 90% seen once. These data belong to a study of blood T cell repertoires in COVID-19. The CDR3 runs to 16 residues. Germline V CDR1 and CDR2: MGHRA, YSYEKL. V was clipped by 1 base and J by 4 bases; unmatched bases: 9. The TCR originated in a man between 18 and 29 years old with active or convalescent COVID-19. J is TRBJ2-7 and V is TRBV4-1, with TRBD2 matching 8 bases. The sequencing input was peripheral blood. The CDR3, as DNA: TGCGCCAGCAGCCAAGGTCCGGGAGGGCCGGGGTACGAGCAGTACTTC. Protein sequence: CASSQGPGGPGYEQYF.